This TCR beta chain appears in the sequencing data of a study of blood T cell repertoires in COVID-19. Overall study context: T cells, B-cell-depleted T cells, or PBMCs provided the cDNA or gDNA that served as material.

The cohort comprised adults aged about 18 to 100 years residing in around 25 US areas. Cohort allocation depended upon clinical history that participants reported. In the authors' workflow: Researchers report that nucleated cell counts were estimated from reference gene primer amplification. Sequencing was performed with immunoSEQ multiplex PCR; in TCRdb, only in-frame clones are kept and a portion is missing. That table gives V, J and clone size, and the DNA gave D and trimming. Among about 430,000 clones, 75% to 90% were seen once, and the ten largest hold 0.9% to 1.2%. J was trimmed by 4 bases and V by 4 bases; bases with no gene match: 5. This CDR3 has 14 residues. Germline-derived CDR1 and CDR2 are SQVTM and ANQGSEA.

Specimen: PBMCs or T cells enriched from blood (not recorded which). The sequence derives from a man under 40 who had recovered from COVID-19. This chain joins TRBV29-1 and TRBJ1-1, with TRBD1 identical over 11 bases. The CDR3 loop reads CSVVDRGRSTEAFF. The CDR3 DNA follows: TGCAGCGTTGTGGACAGGGGGCGGAGCACTGAAGCTTTCTTT.